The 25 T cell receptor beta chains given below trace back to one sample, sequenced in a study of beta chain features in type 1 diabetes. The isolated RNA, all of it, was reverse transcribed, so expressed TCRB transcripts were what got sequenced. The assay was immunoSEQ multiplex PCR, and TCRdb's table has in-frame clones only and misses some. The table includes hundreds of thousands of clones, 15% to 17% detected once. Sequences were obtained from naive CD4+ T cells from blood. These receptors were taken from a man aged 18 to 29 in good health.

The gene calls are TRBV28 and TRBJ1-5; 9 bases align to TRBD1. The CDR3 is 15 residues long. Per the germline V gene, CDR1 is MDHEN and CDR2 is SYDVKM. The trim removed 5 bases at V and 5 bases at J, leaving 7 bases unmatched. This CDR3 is CASSPRQGVYQPQHF. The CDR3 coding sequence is TGTGCCAGCAGTCCCCGACAGGGGGTATATCAGCCCCAGCATTTT.

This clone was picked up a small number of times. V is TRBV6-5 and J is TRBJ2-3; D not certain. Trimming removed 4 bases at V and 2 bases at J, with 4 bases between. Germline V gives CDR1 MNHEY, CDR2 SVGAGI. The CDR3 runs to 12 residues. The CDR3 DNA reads TGTGCCAGCAGTTCAAACACAGATACGCAGTATTTT. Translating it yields CASSSNTDTQYF.

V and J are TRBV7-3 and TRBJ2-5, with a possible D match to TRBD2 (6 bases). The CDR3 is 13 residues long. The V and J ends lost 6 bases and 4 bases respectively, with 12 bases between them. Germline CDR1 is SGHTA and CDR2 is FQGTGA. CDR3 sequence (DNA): TGTGCCAGCAGGCGGGGTGCGGGAGAGACCCAGTACTTC. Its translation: CASRRGAGETQYF.

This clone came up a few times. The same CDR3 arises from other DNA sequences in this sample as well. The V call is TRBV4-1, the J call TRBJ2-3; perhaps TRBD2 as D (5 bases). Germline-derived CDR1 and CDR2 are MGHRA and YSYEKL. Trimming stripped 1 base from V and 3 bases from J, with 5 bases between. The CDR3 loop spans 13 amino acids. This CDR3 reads CASSQAGTDTQYF. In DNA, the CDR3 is TGCGCCAGCAGCCAAGCGGGGACAGATACGCAGTATTTT.

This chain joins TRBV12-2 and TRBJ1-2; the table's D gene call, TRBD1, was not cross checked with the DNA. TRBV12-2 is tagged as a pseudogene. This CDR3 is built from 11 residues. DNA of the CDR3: TGTGCGCAGGGTGACTCGTTTCCCTACACCTTC. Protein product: CAQGDSFPYTF.

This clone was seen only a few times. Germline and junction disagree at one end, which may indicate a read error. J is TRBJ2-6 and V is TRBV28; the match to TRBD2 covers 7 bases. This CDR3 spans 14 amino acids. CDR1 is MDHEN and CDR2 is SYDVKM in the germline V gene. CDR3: CASSPGREWSVEKW. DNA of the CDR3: TGTGCCAGCAGCCCGGGGCGGGAGTGGTCGGTGGAAAAATGG.

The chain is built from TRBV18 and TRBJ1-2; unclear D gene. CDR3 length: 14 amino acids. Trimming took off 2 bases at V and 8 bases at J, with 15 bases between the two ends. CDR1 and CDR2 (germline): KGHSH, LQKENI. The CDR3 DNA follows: TGTGCCAGCTCACCAGGGTTACAAACTCTGGGCTACACCTTC. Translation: CASSPGLQTLGYTF.

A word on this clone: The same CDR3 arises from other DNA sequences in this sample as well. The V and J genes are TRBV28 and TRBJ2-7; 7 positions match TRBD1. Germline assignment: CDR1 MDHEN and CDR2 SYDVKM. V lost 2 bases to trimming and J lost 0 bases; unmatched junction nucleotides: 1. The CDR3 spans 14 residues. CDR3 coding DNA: TGTGCCAGCAGTTTAAGACAGGGCTCCTACGAGCAGTACTTC. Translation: CASSLRQGSYEQYF. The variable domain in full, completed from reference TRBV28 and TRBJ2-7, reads DVKVTQSSRYLVKRTGEKVFLECVQDMDHENMFWYRQDPGLGLRLIYFSYDVKMKEKGDIPEGYSVSREKKERFSLILESASTNQTSMYLCASSLRQGSYEQYFGPGTRLTVT.

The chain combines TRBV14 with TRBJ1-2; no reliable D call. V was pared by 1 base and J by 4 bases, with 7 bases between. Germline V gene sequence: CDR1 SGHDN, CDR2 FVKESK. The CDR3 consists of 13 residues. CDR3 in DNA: TGTGCCAGCAGCCAAGGACTGCTCTATGGCTACACCTTC. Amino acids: CASSQGLLYGYTF.

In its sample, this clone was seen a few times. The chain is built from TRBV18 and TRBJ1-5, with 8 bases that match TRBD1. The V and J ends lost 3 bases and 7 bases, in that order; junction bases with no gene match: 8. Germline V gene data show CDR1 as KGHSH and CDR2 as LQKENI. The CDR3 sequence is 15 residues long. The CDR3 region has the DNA TGTGCCAGCTCACCGTCGACAGGGGCGGGGCAGCCCCAGCATTTT. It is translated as CASSPSTGAGQPQHF.

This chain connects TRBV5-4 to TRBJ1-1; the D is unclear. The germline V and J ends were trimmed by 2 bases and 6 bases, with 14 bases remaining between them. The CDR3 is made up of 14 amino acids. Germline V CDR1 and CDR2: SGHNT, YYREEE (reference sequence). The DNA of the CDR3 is TGTGCCAGCAGCTTAAAAACGGACTTCGCTGAAGCTTTCTTT. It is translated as CASSLKTDFAEAFF.

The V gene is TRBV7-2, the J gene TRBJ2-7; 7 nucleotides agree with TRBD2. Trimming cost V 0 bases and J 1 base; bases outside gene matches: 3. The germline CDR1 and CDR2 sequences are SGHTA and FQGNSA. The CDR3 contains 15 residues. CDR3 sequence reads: CASSLAPSGSYEQYF. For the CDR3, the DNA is TGTGCCAGCAGCTTAGCGCCTAGCGGTTCCTACGAGCAGTACTTC.

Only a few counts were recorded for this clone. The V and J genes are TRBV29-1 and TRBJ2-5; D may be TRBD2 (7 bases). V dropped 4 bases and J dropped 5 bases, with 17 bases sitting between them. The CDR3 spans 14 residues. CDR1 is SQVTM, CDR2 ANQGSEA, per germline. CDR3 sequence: CSVVMGGLRETQYF. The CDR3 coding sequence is TGCAGCGTTGTAATGGGGGGGCTGCGGGAGACCCAGTACTTC.

The CDR3 region has the DNA TGTGCCAGCAGTTTATCAGGGCCCTCTGGAAACACCATATATTTT. This sequence encodes CASSLSGPSGNTIYF. The rearrangement uses TRBV27 and TRBJ1-3, with D hard to call. CDR1 is MNHEY and CDR2 is SMNVEV in the germline V gene (reference sequence). The CDR3 sequence is 15 residues long. V was shortened by 0 bases and J by 0 bases, with 6 bases between the two germline ends.

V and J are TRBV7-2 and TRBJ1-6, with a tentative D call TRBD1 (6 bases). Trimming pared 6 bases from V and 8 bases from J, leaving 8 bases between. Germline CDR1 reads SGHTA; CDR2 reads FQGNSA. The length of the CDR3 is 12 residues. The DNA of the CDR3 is TGTGCCAGCAGGACAGGTTATTCACCCCTCCACTTT. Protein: CASRTGYSPLHF.

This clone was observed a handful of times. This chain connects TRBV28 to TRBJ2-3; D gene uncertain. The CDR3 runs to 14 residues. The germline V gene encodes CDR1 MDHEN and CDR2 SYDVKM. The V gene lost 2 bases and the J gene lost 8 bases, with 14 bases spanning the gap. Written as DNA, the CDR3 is TGTGCCAGCAGTTTACTCCAGTCAGGCGGTACGCAGTATTTT. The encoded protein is CASSLLQSGGTQYF.

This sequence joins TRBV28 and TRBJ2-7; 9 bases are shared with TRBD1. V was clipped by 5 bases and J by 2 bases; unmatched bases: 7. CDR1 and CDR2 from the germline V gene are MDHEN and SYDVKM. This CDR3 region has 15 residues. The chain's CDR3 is CASSPTGGLTYEQYF. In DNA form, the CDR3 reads TGTGCCAGCAGTCCCACAGGGGGCCTTACCTACGAGCAGTACTTC.

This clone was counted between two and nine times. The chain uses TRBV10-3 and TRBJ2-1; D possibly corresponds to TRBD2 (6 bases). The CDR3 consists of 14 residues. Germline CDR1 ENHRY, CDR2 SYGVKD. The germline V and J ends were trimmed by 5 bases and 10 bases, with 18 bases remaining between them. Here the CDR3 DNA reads TGTGCCATCAGTAACGAAGAGGGGAGCGGGGAGCAGTTCTTC. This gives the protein CAISNEEGSGEQFF.

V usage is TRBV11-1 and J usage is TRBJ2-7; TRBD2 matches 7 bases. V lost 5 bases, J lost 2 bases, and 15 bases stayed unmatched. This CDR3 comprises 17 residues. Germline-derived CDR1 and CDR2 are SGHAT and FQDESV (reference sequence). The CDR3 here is CASSRPSSGLYAYEQYF. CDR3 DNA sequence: TGTGCCAGCAGCCGCCCGTCTTCGGGACTATATGCCTACGAGCAGTACTTC.

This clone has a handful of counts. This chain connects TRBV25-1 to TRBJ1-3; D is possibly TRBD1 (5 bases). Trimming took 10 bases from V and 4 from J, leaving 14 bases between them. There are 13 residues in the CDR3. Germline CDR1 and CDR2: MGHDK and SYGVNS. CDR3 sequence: CATRGTSGNTIYF. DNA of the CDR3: TGTGCCACGCGGGGGACGTCAGGAAACACCATATATTTT.

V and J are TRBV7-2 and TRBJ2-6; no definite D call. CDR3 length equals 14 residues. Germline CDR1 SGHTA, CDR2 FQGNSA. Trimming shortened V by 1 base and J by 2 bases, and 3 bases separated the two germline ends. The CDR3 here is CASSLGPGANVLTF. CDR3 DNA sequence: TGTGCCAGCAGCTTAGGGCCTGGGGCCAACGTCCTGACTTTC.

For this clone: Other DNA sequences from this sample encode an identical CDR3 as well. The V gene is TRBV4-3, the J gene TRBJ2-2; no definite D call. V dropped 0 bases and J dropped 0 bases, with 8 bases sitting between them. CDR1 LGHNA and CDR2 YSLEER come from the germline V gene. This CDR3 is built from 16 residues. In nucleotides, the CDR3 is TGCGCCAGCAGCCAAGATCACAGAGCGAACACCGGGGAGCTGTTTTTT. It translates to CASSQDHRANTGELFF.

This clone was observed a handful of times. For the CDR3, the DNA is TGTGCCAGCAGTAAGGACAGGGGTAACTATGGCTACACCTTC. Residues: CASSKDRGNYGYTF. This chain joins TRBV6-4 and TRBJ1-2; TRBD1 agrees at 9 bases. The germline V gene encodes CDR1 MRHNA and CDR2 SNTAGT. V lost 5 bases and J lost 1; bases outside the gene matches: 2. This CDR3 is built from 14 residues.

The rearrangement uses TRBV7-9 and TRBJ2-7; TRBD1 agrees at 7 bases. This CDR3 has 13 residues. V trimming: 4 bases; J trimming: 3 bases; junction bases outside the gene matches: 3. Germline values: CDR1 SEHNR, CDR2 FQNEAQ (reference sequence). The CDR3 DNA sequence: TGTGCCAGCAGCTCCCAGGGGGACTACGAGCAGTACTTC. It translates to CASSSQGDYEQYF.

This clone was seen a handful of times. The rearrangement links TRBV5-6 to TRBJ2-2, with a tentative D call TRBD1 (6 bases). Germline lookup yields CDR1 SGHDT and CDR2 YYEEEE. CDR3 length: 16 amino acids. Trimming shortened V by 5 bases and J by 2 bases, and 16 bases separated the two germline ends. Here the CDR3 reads CASRLGQILNTGELFF. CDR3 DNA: TGTGCCAGCAGATTAGGACAGATACTAAACACCGGGGAGCTGTTTTTT.